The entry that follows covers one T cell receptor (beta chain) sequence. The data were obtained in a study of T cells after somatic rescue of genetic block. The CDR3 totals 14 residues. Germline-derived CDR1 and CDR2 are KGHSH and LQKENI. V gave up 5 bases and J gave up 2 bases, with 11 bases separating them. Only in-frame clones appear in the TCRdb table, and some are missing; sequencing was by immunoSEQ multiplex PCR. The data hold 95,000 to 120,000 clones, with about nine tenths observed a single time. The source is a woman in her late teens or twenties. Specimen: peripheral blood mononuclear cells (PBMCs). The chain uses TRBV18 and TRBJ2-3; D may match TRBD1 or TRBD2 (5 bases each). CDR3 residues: CASSLGTTTDTQYF. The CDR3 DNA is TGTGCCAGCTCATTGGGGACCACCACAGATACGCAGTATTTT. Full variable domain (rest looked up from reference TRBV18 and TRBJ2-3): NAGVMQNPRHLVRRRGQEARLRCSPMKGHSHVYWYRQLPEEGLKFMVYLQKENIIDESGMPKERFSAEFPKEGPSILRIQQVVRGDSAAYFCASSLGTTTDTQYFGPGTRLTVL.